Following are 14 T cell receptor beta chains from one sample sequenced in a study of blood T cell repertoires in COVID-19. Using immunoSEQ multiplex PCR, the repertoire was profiled, and TCRdb retains in-frame clones only, with some absent. The sample has over 150,000 clones, 75% to 85% seen once. Sequencing was carried out using peripheral blood. These TCRs come from a human donor in a cohort sampled during active COVID-19.

This clone was picked up one time. J is TRBJ1-1 and V is TRBV28, with D uncertain. Germline CDR1 MDHEN, CDR2 SYDVKM. The CDR3 is made up of 11 amino acids. Here the CDR3 reads CSSVMNTEAFF. CDR3 coding DNA: TGTTCGTCAGTCATGAACACTGAAGCTTTCTTT. Variable domain in full (rest from reference TRBV28 and TRBJ1-1): DVKVTQSSRYLVKRTGEKVFLECVQDMDHENMFWYRQDPGLGLRLIYFSYDVKMKEKGDIPEGYSVSREKKERFSLILESASTNQTSMYLCSSVMNTEAFFGQGTRLTVV.

The genes are TRBV5-6 and TRBJ1-2; TRBD1 agrees at 9 bases. This CDR3 comprises 15 residues. The germline gives CDR1 SGHDT, CDR2 YYEEEE. The V segment lost 7 bases and the J segment 6 bases; nucleotides outside the gene matches: 13. The CDR3 reads CASVPRDRARDGYTF. CDR3 bases: TGTGCCAGCGTACCCCGGGACAGGGCCCGCGATGGCTACACCTTC.

This sequence joins TRBV6-6 and TRBJ1-2; D is unclear. V was shortened by 0 bases and J by 2 bases, with 7 bases between the two germline ends. Germline V gene lookup returns CDR1 MNHNY and CDR2 SVGAGI (reference sequence). The CDR3 runs to 14 residues. CDR3 nucleotides: TGTGCCAGCAGTTACTCGGCAGTAAACTATGGCTACACCTTC. Its translation: CASSYSAVNYGYTF.

The genes are TRBV10-1 and TRBJ2-7, with 7 nucleotides matching TRBD1. V trimming: 0 bases; J trimming: 4 bases; junction bases outside the gene matches: 3. The CDR3 length is 14 residues. Germline V gene lookup returns CDR1 WNHNN and CDR2 SYGVQD (reference sequence). The CDR3 is CASSESTGIYEQYF. DNA of the CDR3: TGCGCCAGCAGTGAGTCGACAGGGATATACGAGCAGTACTTC.

The rearrangement joins TRBV2 to TRBJ2-2; 8 bases line up with TRBD1. The ends lost 7 bases at V and 5 bases at J; junction bases unmatched: 9. This CDR3 contains 15 residues. Germline lookup yields CDR1 SNHLY and CDR2 FYNNEI. CDR3 protein: CASKPDRVRTGELFF. CDR3 nucleotide sequence: TGTGCCAGCAAGCCGGACAGGGTTCGGACCGGGGAGCTGTTTTTT.

This clone appeared a few times. The chain uses TRBV10-2 and TRBJ1-1; 9 bases are a match to TRBD1. CDR1 is WSHSY, CDR2 SAAADI, per germline. V was clipped by 7 bases and J by 4 bases; unmatched bases: 7. The CDR3 has 14 residues. CDR3 DNA sequence: TGCGCCAGCACCCTGACAGGGGGTGGCACTGAAGCTTTCTTT. This translates into CASTLTGGGTEAFF.

The chain links TRBV4-2 to TRBJ1-1, with D tentatively TRBD1 (5 bases). CDR3 size: 16 residues. Looked up from germline, CDR1 is LGHNA and CDR2 is YNFKEQ. Trimming removed 0 bases at V and 4 bases at J, with 15 bases between. In DNA, the CDR3 is TGTGCCAGCAGCCAAGATTTCGACAGAAGGATCACTGAAGCTTTCTTT. Its protein is CASSQDFDRRITEAFF.

This clone is a singleton in its sample. The same CDR3 also results from other DNA sequences found in this sample. V is TRBV5-1 and J is TRBJ1-1, with D possibly being TRBD1 (5 bases). From germline, CDR1 is SGHRS and CDR2 YFSETQ. Trimming pared 1 base from V and 2 bases from J, leaving 9 bases between. This CDR3 is built from 14 residues. CDR3: CASSLSGGNTEAFF. The DNA for the CDR3 is TGCGCCAGCAGCTTGTCCGGGGGAAACACTGAAGCTTTCTTT.

The gene calls are TRBV29-1 and TRBJ2-7; 11 bases align to TRBD1. This CDR3 has 13 amino acids. J gave up 3 bases and V 4 bases, and 2 bases lay outside the gene matches. Germline lookup yields CDR1 SQVTM and CDR2 ANQGSEA. The CDR3 is CSVGGQGDYEQYF. DNA for the CDR3: TGCAGCGTTGGGGGACAGGGGGACTACGAGCAGTACTTC.

This sequence joins TRBV25-1 and TRBJ2-7, with 10 bases aligning to TRBD2. Trimming cost V 6 bases and J 4 bases; bases outside gene matches: 9. The CDR3 is 15 residues long. Germline V lookup: CDR1 MGHDK, CDR2 SYGVNS. The CDR3 spells CASSDPLAGEYEQYF. The CDR3 coding sequence is TGTGCCAGCAGCGACCCGCTAGCGGGAGAGTACGAGCAGTACTTC.

This sequence joins TRBV5-1 and TRBJ1-1; possibly TRBD1 for D (5 bases). V was shortened by 4 bases and J by 0 bases, with 7 bases between the two germline ends. This CDR3 region has 13 residues. The V gene's germline CDR1 is SGHRS and CDR2 YFSETQ. The CDR3 region is CASSAGLNTEAFF. DNA of the CDR3: TGCGCCAGCAGCGCAGGGTTGAACACTGAAGCTTTCTTT.

The genes are TRBV5-1 and TRBJ1-6, with D possibly being TRBD1 (6 bases). Trimming removed 0 bases from V and 6 bases from J, with 7 bases in between. CDR1 SGHRS and CDR2 YFSETQ come from the germline V gene. CDR3 length: 14 residues. Written as DNA, the CDR3 is TGCGCCAGCAGCTTGGGACAGGCTAATTCACCCCTCCACTTT. It codes for CASSLGQANSPLHF. Supplemented by reference TRBV5-1 and TRBJ1-6, the full variable domain reads KAGVTQTPRYLIKTRGQQVTLSCSPISGHRSVSWYQQTPGQGLQFLFEYFSETQRNKGNFPGRFSGRQFSNSRSEMNVSTLELGDSALYLCASSLGQANSPLHFGNGTRLTVT.

V usage is TRBV25-1 and J usage is TRBJ2-5, with D perhaps TRBD2 (5 bases). Trimming pared 1 base from V and 1 base from J, leaving 16 bases between. CDR3 length equals 17 residues. From germline, CDR1 is MGHDK and CDR2 SYGVNS. The CDR3 bases are TGTGCCAGCAGTGAATCCAGCAAACCGGACTTCCAAGAGACCCAGTACTTC. Amino acid sequence: CASSESSKPDFQETQYF.

J is TRBJ1-5 and V is TRBV2; 11 bases are shared with TRBD1. The CDR3 length is 15 residues. V was clipped by 8 bases and J by 4 bases; unmatched bases: 7. From germline, CDR1 is SNHLY and CDR2 FYNNEI. CDR3 amino acids: CASLGQGVRNQPQHF. The CDR3, as DNA: TGTGCCAGCTTGGGACAGGGGGTGAGGAATCAGCCCCAGCATTTT.